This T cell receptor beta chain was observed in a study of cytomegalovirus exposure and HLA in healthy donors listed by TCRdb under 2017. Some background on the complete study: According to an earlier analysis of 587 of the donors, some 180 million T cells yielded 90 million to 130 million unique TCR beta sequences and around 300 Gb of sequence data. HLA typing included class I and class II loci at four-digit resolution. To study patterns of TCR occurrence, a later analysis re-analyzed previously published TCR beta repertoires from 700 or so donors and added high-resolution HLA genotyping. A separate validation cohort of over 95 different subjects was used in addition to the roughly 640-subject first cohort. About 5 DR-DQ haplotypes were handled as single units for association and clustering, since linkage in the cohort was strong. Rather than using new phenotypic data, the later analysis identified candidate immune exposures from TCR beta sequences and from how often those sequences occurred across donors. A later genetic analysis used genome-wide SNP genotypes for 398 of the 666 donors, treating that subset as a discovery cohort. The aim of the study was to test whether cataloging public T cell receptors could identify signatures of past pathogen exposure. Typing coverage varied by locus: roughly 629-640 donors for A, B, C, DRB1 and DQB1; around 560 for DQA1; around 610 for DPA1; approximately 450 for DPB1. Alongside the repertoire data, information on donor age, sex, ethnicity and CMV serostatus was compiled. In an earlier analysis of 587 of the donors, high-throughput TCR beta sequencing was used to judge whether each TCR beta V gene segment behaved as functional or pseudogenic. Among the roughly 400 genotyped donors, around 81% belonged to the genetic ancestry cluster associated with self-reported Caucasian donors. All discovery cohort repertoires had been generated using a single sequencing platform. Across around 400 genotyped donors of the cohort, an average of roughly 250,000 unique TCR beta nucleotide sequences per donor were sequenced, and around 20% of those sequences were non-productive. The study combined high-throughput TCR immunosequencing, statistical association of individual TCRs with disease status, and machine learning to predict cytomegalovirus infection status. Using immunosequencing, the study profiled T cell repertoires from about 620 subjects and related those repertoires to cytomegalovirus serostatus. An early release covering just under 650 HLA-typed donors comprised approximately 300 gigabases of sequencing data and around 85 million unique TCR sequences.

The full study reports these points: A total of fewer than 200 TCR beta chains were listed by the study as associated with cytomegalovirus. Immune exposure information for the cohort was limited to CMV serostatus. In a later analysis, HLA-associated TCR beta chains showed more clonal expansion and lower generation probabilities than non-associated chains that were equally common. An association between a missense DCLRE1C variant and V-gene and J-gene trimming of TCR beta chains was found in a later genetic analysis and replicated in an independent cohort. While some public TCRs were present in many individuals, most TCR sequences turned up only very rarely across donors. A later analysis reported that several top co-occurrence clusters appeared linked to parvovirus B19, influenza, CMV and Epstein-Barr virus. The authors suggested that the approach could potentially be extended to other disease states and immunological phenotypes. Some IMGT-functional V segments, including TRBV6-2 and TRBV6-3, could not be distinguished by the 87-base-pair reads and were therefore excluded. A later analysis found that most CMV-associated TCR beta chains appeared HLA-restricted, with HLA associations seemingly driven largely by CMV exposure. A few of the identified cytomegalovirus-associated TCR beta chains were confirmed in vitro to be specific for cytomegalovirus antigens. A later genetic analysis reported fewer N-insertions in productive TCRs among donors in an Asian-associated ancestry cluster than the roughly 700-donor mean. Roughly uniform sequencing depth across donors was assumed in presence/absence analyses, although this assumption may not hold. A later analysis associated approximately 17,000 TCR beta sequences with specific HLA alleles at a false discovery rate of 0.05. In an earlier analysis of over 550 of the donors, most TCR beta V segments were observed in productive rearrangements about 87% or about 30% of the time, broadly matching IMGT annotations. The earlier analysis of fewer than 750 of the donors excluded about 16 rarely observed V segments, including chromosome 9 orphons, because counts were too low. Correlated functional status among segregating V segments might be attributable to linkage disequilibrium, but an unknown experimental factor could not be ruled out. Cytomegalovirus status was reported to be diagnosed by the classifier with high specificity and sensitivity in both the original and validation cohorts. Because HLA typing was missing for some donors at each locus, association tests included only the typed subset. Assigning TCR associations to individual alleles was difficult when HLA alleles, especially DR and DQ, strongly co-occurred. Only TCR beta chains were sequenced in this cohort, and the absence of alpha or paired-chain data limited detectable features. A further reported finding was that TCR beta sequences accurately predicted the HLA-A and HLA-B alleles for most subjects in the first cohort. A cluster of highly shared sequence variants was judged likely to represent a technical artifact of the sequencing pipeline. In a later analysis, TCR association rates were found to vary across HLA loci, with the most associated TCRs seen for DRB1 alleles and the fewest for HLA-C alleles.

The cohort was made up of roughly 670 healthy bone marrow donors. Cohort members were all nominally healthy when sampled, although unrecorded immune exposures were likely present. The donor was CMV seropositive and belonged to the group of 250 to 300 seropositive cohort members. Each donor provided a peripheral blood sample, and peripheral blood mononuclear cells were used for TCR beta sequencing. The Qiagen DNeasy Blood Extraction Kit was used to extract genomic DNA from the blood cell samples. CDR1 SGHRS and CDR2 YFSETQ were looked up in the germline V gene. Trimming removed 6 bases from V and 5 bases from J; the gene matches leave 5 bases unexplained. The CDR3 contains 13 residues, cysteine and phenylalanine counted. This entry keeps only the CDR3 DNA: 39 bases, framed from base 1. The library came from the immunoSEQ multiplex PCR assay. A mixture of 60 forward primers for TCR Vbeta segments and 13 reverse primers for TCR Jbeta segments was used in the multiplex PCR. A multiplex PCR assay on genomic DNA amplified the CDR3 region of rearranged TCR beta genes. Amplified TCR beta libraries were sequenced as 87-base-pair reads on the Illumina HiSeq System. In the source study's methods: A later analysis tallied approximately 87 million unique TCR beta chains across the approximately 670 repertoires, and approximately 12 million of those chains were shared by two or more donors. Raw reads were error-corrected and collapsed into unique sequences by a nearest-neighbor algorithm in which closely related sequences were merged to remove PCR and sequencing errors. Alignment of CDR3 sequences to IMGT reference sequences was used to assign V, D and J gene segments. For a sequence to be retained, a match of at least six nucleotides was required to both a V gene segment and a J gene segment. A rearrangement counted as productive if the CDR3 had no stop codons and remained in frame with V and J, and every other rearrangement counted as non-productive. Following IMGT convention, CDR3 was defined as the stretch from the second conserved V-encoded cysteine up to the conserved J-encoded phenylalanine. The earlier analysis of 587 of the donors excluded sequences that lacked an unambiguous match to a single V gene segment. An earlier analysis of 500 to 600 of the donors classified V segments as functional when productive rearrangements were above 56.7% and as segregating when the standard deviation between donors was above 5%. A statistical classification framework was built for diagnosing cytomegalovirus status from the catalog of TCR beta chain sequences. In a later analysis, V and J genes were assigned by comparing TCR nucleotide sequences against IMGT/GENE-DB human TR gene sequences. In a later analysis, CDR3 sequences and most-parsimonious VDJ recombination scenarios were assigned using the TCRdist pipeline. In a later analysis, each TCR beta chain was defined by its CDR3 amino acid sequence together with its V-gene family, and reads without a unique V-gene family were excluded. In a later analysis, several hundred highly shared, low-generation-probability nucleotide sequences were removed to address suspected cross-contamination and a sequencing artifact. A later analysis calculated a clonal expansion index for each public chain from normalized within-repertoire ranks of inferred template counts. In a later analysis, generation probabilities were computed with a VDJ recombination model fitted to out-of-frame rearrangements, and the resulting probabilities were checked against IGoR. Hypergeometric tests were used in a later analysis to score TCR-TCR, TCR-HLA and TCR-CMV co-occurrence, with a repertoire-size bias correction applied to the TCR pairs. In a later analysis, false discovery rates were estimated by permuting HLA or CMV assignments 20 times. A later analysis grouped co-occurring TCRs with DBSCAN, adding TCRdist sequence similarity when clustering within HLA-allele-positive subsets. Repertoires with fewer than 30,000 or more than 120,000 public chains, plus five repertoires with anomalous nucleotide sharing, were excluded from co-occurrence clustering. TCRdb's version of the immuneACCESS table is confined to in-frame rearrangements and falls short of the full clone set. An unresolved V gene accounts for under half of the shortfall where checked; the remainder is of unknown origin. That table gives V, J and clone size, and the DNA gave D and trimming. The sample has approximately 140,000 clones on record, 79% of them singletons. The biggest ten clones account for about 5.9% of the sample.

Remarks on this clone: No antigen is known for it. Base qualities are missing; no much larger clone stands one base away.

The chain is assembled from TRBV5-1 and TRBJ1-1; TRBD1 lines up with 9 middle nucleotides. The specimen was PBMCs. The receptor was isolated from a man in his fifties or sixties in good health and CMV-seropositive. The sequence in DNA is TGCGCCAGCAACCGACAGGGGGGGACTGAAGCTTTCTTT. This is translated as CASNRQGGTEAFF.